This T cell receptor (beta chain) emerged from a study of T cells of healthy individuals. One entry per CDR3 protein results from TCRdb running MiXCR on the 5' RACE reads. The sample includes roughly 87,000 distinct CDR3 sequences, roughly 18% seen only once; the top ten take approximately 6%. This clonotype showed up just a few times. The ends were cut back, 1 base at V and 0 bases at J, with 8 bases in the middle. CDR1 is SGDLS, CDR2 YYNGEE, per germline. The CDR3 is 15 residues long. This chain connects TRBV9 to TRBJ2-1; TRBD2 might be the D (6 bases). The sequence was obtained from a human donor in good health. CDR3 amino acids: CASSVYGSSYNEQFF. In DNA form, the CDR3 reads TGTGCCAGCAGCGTATACGGGAGCTCCTACAATGAGCAGTTCTTC.